This T cell receptor beta chain was observed in a study of blood T cells in healthy people across ages. The authors ran a second PCR of 7 to 11 cycles using a sample-barcoded 5' primer and a J-beta primer mix. Every cDNA molecule carried a tag from a template-switch adaptor bearing 12 random nucleotides. TCRdb ran MiXCR on the 5' RACE reads and lists one entry per CDR3 protein. The repertoire consists of 1.5 million to 2 million distinct CDR3 sequences, with about 49% occurring once and the leading ten covering around 2.1%. Trimming took 2 bases from V and 6 from J, leaving 14 bases between them. The CDR3 consists of 14 residues. CDR1 is SGHRS and CDR2 is YFSETQ in the germline V gene. In terms of origin and age, donors were healthy Caucasian individuals from Russia aged roughly 6 to 95. PBMCs numbering at least 7 million were isolated per sample.

The genes are TRBV5-1 and TRBJ2-5; TRBD2 is a possible D gene (5 bases). Material for sequencing was blood. The sequence was collected from a middle-aged woman in good health. CDR3 loop: CASSLGLAPKTQYF. CDR3 coding DNA: TGCGCCAGCAGCTTAGGGCTAGCCCCAAAGACCCAGTACTTC. The full variable domain, in which reference TRBV5-1 and TRBJ2-5 provide the parts outside the CDR3, is KAGVTQTPRYLIKTRGQQVTLSCSPISGHRSVSWYQQTPGQGLQFLFEYFSETQRNKGNFPGRFSGRQFSNSRSEMNVSTLELGDSALYLCASSLGLAPKTQYFGPGTRLLVL.